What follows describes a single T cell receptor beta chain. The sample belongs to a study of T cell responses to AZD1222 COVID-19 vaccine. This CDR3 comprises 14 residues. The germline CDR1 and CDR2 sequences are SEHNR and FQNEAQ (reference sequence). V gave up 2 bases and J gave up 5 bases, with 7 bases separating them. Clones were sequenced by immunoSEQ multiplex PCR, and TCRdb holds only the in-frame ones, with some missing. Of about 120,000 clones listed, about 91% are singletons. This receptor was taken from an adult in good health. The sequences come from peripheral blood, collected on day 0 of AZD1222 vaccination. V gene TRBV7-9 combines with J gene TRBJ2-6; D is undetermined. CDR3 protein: CASSLHGRANVLTF. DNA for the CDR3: TGTGCCAGCAGCTTACATGGTAGGGCCAACGTCCTGACTTTC.